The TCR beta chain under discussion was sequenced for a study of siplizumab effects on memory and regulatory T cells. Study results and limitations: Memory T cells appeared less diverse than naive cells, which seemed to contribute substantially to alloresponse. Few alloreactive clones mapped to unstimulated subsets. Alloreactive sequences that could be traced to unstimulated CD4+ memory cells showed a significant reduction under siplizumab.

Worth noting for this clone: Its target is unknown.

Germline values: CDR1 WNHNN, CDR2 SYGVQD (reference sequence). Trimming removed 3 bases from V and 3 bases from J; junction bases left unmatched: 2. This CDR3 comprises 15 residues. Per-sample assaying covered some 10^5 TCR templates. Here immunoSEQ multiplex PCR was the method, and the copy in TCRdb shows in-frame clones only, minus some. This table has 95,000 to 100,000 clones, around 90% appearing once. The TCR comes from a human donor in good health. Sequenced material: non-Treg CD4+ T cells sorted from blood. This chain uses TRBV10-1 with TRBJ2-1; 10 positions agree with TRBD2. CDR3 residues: CASSELAGGYNEQFF. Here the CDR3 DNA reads TGCGCCAGCAGTGAATTAGCGGGAGGCTACAATGAGCAGTTCTTC.